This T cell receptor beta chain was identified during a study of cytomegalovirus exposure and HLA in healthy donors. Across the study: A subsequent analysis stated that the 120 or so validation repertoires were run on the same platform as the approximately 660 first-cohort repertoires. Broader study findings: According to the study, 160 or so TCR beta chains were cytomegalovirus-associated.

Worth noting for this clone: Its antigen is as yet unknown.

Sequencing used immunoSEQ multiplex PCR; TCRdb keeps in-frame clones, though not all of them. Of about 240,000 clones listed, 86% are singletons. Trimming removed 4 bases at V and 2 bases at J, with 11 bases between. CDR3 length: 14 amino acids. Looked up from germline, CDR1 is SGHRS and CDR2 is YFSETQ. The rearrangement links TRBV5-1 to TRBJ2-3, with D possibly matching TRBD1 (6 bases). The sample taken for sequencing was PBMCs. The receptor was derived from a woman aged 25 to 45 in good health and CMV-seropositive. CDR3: CASSPGQPTDTQYF. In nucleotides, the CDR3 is TGCGCCAGCAGCCCCGGACAGCCCACAGATACGCAGTATTTT. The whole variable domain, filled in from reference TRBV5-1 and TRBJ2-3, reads KAGVTQTPRYLIKTRGQQVTLSCSPISGHRSVSWYQQTPGQGLQFLFEYFSETQRNKGNFPGRFSGRQFSNSRSEMNVSTLELGDSALYLCASSPGQPTDTQYFGPGTRLTVL.